Reported below is one T cell receptor (beta chain). Its antigen is currently unknown. The CDR3 has 12 residues. Trimming stripped 4 bases from V and 4 bases from J, with 8 bases between. Each library that profiled naive CD8 cells came from approximately 20,000 to 1,000,000 sorted cells with 10%, 30% or 50% RNA. CD8+CD4-CCR7+CD45RA+ cells were sorted as naive CD8 T cells. These data are taken from a study of molecular identifiers for immune sequencing clone quantification. Across the study: In replicates, RNA from approximately 20,000 or 100,000 naive CD8 cells was divided five ways and four parts were sequenced. Study-wide points: Over 97% of CMV-specific effector molecules, but under 1% of naive ones, were in clones above 20 copies.

TCRdb recomputed calls from the PCR reads with MiXCR, one row per CDR3 protein. The top ten hold 4% to 5% of the sample, which has 100,000 or so distinct CDR3 sequences, 35% to 40% seen once. Source material: naive CD8+ T cells from blood, with Jurkat cell RNA spiked in. Subset: FACS-sorted CD8+CD4-CCR7+CD45RA+ naive T cells. This sequence joins TRBV12-3 or TRBV12-4 and TRBJ2-7; no firm D call. This TCR derives from a human donor in good health. Some libraries in this study had Jurkat cell RNA spiked in. The CDR3 nucleotides read TGTGCCAGCAGTTGGGCACGTTACGAGCAGTACTTC. It specifies CASSWARYEQYF.